A single sample is the source of the 9 T cell receptor beta chains below, sequenced in a study of CD8+ T cells in alopecia areata. In each case, RNA was isolated and then reverse transcribed into cDNA as the sequencing template. TCRdb's table, derived via immunoSEQ multiplex PCR, lists solely in-frame clones and lacks some. This table has 100,000 to 150,000 clones, 35% to 45% appearing once. Input material: CD4+ T cells sorted from blood. The receptor source for this set is a human donor with alopecia areata.

This clone was counted a few times. V is TRBV29-1 and J is TRBJ1-2; 8 bases are shared with TRBD1. CDR1 SQVTM and CDR2 ANQGSEA come from the germline V gene. J lost 3 bases, V lost 4 bases, and 7 bases had no gene match. The CDR3 sequence is 14 residues long. The CDR3 nucleotides read TGCAGCGTTGTGGTGCAGGGGGCGTACTATGGCTACACCTTC. Amino acids: CSVVVQGAYYGYTF. The full variable domain, its missing parts supplied by reference TRBV29-1 and TRBJ1-2, is SAVISQKPSRDICQRGTSLTIQCQVDSQVTMMFWYRQQPGQSLTLIATANQGSEATYESGFVIDKFPISRPNLTFSTLTVSNMSPEDSSIYLCSVVVQGAYYGYTFGSGTRLTVV.

V gene TRBV5-1 combines with J gene TRBJ2-7, with D possibly TRBD2 on 6 matching bases. Germline loops: CDR1 SGHRS, CDR2 YFSETQ. The CDR3 contains 16 residues. Trimming cost V 1 base and J 0 bases, with 14 bases left between them. As DNA, the CDR3 is TGCGCCAGCAGCTTGTTTAGCGGAGAGGCCTCCTACGAGCAGTACTTC. This codes for CASSLFSGEASYEQYF.

This chain joins TRBV28 and TRBJ2-3; TRBD1 might be the D (7 bases). The ends were cut back, 6 bases at V and 0 bases at J, with 10 bases in the middle. Germline V gives CDR1 MDHEN, CDR2 SYDVKM. The CDR3 sequence is 14 residues long. The chain's CDR3 is CASRPGGSTDTQYF. CDR3 bases: TGTGCCAGCAGGCCAGGGGGGAGCACAGATACGCAGTATTTT.

The rearrangement joins TRBV28 to TRBJ2-1, with D perhaps TRBD1 or TRBD2 (6 bases each). This CDR3 region has 11 residues. From germline, CDR1 is MDHEN and CDR2 SYDVKM. CDR3 amino acids: CGAKGGNEQFF. DNA of the CDR3: TGTGGCGCCAAGGGGGGCAATGAGCAGTTCTTC.

In this sample, this clone turned up a few times. The genes are TRBV7-2 and TRBJ1-1; D ambiguous. The V end lost 5 bases, the J end lost 7 bases, and 14 bases lay between the germline ends. CDR3 length: 13 residues. Looked up from germline, CDR1 is SGHTA and CDR2 is FQGNSA. CDR3 loop: CASSRIRLDEAFF. The CDR3 bases are TGTGCCAGCAGCCGGATCCGACTTGATGAAGCTTTCTTT.

The rearrangement joins TRBV30 to TRBJ2-5, with TRBD2 matching over 15 bases. The CDR3 has 15 residues. V trimming: 4 bases; J trimming: 5 bases; junction bases outside the gene matches: 5. Germline CDR1 reads GTSNPN; CDR2 reads SVGIG (reference sequence). The CDR3 sequence is CAWTSGLAGGETQYF. Here the CDR3 DNA reads TGTGCCTGGACCTCGGGACTAGCGGGAGGCGAGACCCAGTACTTC.

This clone was found a few times. The chain has TRBV14 and TRBJ2-7; D might be TRBD1 or TRBD2, each matching 5 bases. Germline V CDR1 and CDR2: SGHDN, FVKESK. The CDR3 has 16 residues. V was shortened by 0 bases and J by 1 base, with 13 bases between the two germline ends. The CDR3 nucleotides read TGTGCCAGCAGCCAAGAACCGGGACGGTGGTCCTACGAGCAGTACTTC. Encoded protein: CASSQEPGRWSYEQYF.

V usage is TRBV7-9 and J usage is TRBJ2-7; weak D call: TRBD1 (8 bases). Germline CDR1 and CDR2: SEHNR and FQNEAQ (reference sequence). The CDR3 has 13 amino acids. V was shortened by 4 bases and J by 7 bases, with 14 bases between the two germline ends. CDR3 nucleotides: TGTGCCAGCAGCTCAACAGGGGGGGAAGAGCAGTACTTC. Its protein is CASSSTGGEEQYF.

The chain has TRBV29-1 and TRBJ2-3, with no clear D. The CDR3 covers 14 residues. Germline-derived CDR1 and CDR2 are SQVTM and ANQGSEA. Trimming removed 1 base from V and 0 bases from J, with 8 bases in between. CDR3 loop: CSVEGGGSTDTQYF. CDR3 nucleotide sequence: TGCAGCGTTGAAGGAGGTGGCAGCACAGATACGCAGTATTTT.